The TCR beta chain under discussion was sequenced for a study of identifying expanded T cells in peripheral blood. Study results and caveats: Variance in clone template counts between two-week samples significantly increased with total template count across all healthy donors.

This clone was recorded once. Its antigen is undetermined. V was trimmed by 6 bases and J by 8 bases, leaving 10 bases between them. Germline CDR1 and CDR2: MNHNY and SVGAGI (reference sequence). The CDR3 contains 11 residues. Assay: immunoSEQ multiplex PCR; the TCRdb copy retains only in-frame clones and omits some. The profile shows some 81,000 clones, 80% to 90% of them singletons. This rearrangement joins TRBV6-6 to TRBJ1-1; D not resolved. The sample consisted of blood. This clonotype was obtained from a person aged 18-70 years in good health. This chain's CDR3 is CASRISWEAFF. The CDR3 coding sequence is TGTGCCAGCAGGATCTCATGGGAAGCTTTCTTT.